The rows below give T cell receptor beta chains drawn from one sample of a study of blood T cell repertoires in COVID-19. Data came from immunoSEQ multiplex PCR; TCRdb stores just in-frame clones and leaves some out. The repertoire holds approximately 100,000 clones, with roughly 92% as singletons. The sequenced sample was peripheral blood. The receptors here all came from a man in his fifties or sixties with active COVID-19. Each CDR3 is given with its conserved first and last residue. D genes are given only for firm matches. For some rows the clone size is stated as once, few or many, or as a class when expanded; others skip it.

clone_size j_call v_call cdr3_length d_call cdr3_aa cdr3_nt
NA TRBJ2-7 TRBV15 15 TRBD2 CATREGTTTWAEQYF TGTGCCACCAGAGAGGGGACTACCACTTGGGCCGAGCAGTACTTC
NA TRBJ2-2 TRBV6-1 16 NA CASSEWAGYNTGELFF TGTGCCAGCAGTGAATGGGCAGGGTATAACACCGGGGAGCTGTTTTTT
NA TRBJ2-5 TRBV18 16 TRBD1 CASSPPGTGRNETQYF TGTGCCAGCTCACCCCCCGGGACAGGGAGAAACGAGACCCAGTACTTC
NA TRBJ2-3 TRBV13 15 NA CASSLYDRSTDTQYF TGTGCCAGCAGCTTATATGACAGAAGCACAGATACGCAGTATTTT
NA TRBJ2-5 TRBV5-1 15 TRBD1 CASNPDGQVQETQYF TGCGCCAGCAACCCTGATGGACAGGTACAAGAGACCCAGTACTTC
NA TRBJ1-5 TRBV6-2/TRBV6-3 17 TRBD1 CASSDLGTGSSNQPQHF TGTGCCAGCAGTGACCTGGGGACAGGGAGTAGCAATCAGCCCCAGCATTTT
once TRBJ2-7 TRBV21-1 16 NA CASSKAGRGLPYEQYF TGTGCCAGCAGCAAAGCTGGGAGGGGACTTCCATACGAGCAGTACTTC
once TRBJ1-3 TRBV5-1 13 NA CASSLFLGNTIYF TGCGCCAGCAGCTTGTTTTTAGGAAACACCATATATTTT
NA TRBJ1-5 TRBV28 12 NA CASSLQGRPQHF TGTGCCAGCAGTCTCCAGGGGCGGCCCCAGCATTTT
NA TRBJ2-7 TRBV6-1 12 TRBD2 CAVGREAYEQYF TGTGCCGTGGGTCGGGAGGCCTACGAGCAGTACTTC
NA TRBJ1-1 TRBV6-6 20 TRBD1 CASSPGTGVLVEIGNTEAFF TGTGCCAGCAGTCCCGGGACAGGGGTATTGGTTGAGATCGGGAACACTGAAGCTTTCTTT
NA TRBJ2-1 TRBV6-6 12 NA CASSFQYNEQFF TGTGCTAGCAGTTTCCAATACAATGAGCAGTTCTTC
NA TRBJ2-7 TRBV9 13 NA CASSPGHSYEQYF TGTGCCAGCAGCCCCGGACACTCCTACGAGCAGTACTTC
many TRBJ1-2 TRBV3-1/TRBV3-2 16 TRBD1 CASSQTGTGRNYGYTF TGTGCCAGCAGCCAGACCGGGACAGGGAGGAACTATGGCTACACCTTC
NA TRBJ1-4 TRBV28 12 TRBD1 CASGTVNEKLFF TGTGCCAGCGGGACAGTGAATGAAAAACTGTTTTTT
NA TRBJ1-5 TRBV19 16 TRBD1 CASSQYRTGGNQPQHF TGTGCCAGTAGTCAATACCGGACAGGGGGCAATCAGCCCCAGCATTTT
NA TRBJ2-3 TRBV19 15 TRBD2 CASSRLAGSTDTQYF TGTGCCAGTAGTAGACTAGCGGGGAGCACAGATACGCAGTATTTT
NA TRBJ1-2 TRBV28 13 NA CAIEDRSNYGYTF TGTGCCATCGAAGACAGGTCTAACTATGGCTACACCTTC
NA TRBJ2-2 TRBV6-5 15 NA CASNRGDLNTGELFF TGTGCCAGCAACCGGGGAGACTTGAACACCGGGGAGCTGTTTTTT
NA TRBJ2-1 TRBV7-2 15 TRBD2 CASSLAASGRYEQFF TGTGCCAGCAGCTTAGCAGCTAGCGGGAGGTATGAGCAGTTCTTC
NA TRBJ2-3 TRBV18 17 TRBD2 CASSPEASGSSTDTQYF TGTGCCAGCTCACCTGAGGCTAGCGGGTCTAGCACAGATACGCAGTATTTT